One sample yielded the 5 T cell receptor beta chains listed below, sequenced in a study of CD8 T cells in ankylosing spondylitis. TCRdb redid the calling of the 5' RACE reads with MiXCR, one entry per CDR3 protein. The data contain under 30,000 distinct CDR3 sequences, 7.9% of them singletons. Sequencing was performed on blood. All receptors derive from a male donor with ankylosing spondylitis or in good health (not recorded which).

In this sample, this clonotype turned up many times. The chain employs TRBV6-1 and TRBJ1-2; the D is unclear. Per the germline V gene, CDR1 is MNHNS and CDR2 is SASEGT. V dropped 6 bases and J dropped 4 bases, with 9 bases sitting between them. This CDR3 spans 12 amino acids. Here the CDR3 reads CASSRDPYGYTF. CDR3 nucleotides: TGTGCCAGCAGCCGAGATCCCTATGGCTACACCTTC.

The rearrangement uses TRBV6-1 and TRBJ1-1; D may be TRBD1 (6 bases). Trimming stripped 4 bases from V and 1 base from J, with 7 bases between. This CDR3 comprises 13 residues. Germline V CDR1 and CDR2: MNHNS, SASEGT. This chain's CDR3 is CASSGQENTEAFF. Here the CDR3 DNA reads TGTGCCAGCAGTGGACAGGAGAACACTGAAGCTTTCTTT.

V is TRBV12-3 or TRBV12-4 and J is TRBJ1-6, with D uncertain. The CDR3 extends over 13 amino acids. V was trimmed by 1 base and J by 14 bases, leaving 12 bases between them. The CDR3 loop is CASSLVLSHALHF. Written as DNA, the CDR3 is TGTGCCAGCAGTTTAGTTCTGTCACATGCCCTCCACTTT.

This clonotype appeared many times. The chain is built from TRBV3-1 and TRBJ2-5; D uncertain. Per germline, CDR1 LGHDT and CDR2 YNNKEL (reference sequence). The ends were cut back, 2 bases at V and 5 bases at J, with 9 bases in the middle. The CDR3 contains 13 residues. This chain's CDR3 is CASSQLSIETQYF. Written as DNA, the CDR3 is TGTGCCAGCAGCCAACTAAGTATTGAGACCCAGTACTTC.

The chain has TRBV4-3 and TRBJ2-1, with 10 nucleotides matching TRBD2. This CDR3 is 16 amino acids long. Germline CDR1 reads LGHNA; CDR2 reads YSLEER. Losses at the gene ends were 3 bases for V and 7 bases for J; bases not matched to a gene: 9. As DNA, the CDR3 is TGCGCCAGCAGCCAGGCCCTAGCGGGAGTTTTTAATGAGCAGTTCTTC. Translating it yields CASSQALAGVFNEQFF.